One sample yielded the 21 T cell receptor beta chains listed below, sequenced in a study of shared clonotypes between healthy human individuals. Generated by immunoSEQ multiplex PCR, the TCRdb table keeps only in-frame clones and is missing some. In the table there are about 2.4 million clones, 90% to 95% of which are singletons. The specimen was naive CD4+ T cells sorted from blood. The sample's subset: CD45RA+ positively selected. Receptors were obtained from a man aged 18-30 years in good health.

V usage is TRBV28 and J usage is TRBJ1-5; D is undetermined. Trimming removed 2 bases at V and 2 bases at J, with 10 bases between. The CDR3 consists of 15 residues. CDR1 MDHEN and CDR2 SYDVKM come from the germline V gene. This CDR3 reads CASSLGTRGNQPQHF. The CDR3 DNA reads as TGTGCCAGCAGTTTAGGCACTAGGGGCAATCAGCCCCAGCATTTT.

In this sample, this clone turned up once. The sample contains more than one DNA sequence encoding this CDR3. The rearrangement joins TRBV19 to TRBJ2-7, with 8 bases fitting TRBD2. From germline, CDR1 is LNHDA and CDR2 SQIVND (reference sequence). The CDR3 has 15 amino acids. Trimming at V came to 1 base and at J to 1 base, leaving 3 bases not matched to a gene. DNA for the CDR3: TGTGCCAGTAGTATAGTTGCTAGCGGGTCCTACGAGCAGTACTTC. This sequence encodes CASSIVASGSYEQYF.

The V call is TRBV5-4, the J call TRBJ2-5; tentative D call: TRBD2 (6 bases). This CDR3 has 14 amino acids. V lost 3 bases to trimming and J lost 1 base, with 10 bases between them. Germline V gene lookup returns CDR1 SGHNT and CDR2 YYREEE (reference sequence). CDR3 bases: TGTGCCAGCAGCTCGGGGACTCCCCAAGAGACCCAGTACTTC. Translation: CASSSGTPQETQYF.

The rearrangement links TRBV14 to TRBJ2-7; D could derive from TRBD1 or TRBD2 (5 bases each). The germline CDR1 and CDR2 sequences are SGHDN and FVKESK. This CDR3 is 13 amino acids long. Trimming stripped 10 bases from V and 2 bases from J, with 15 bases between. CDR3 amino acids: CANPGTDAYEQYF. In DNA form, the CDR3 reads TGTGCCAACCCCGGGACGGACGCCTACGAGCAGTACTTC.

The V and J genes are TRBV27 and TRBJ1-1, with a weak D call TRBD1 (6 bases). The V gene lost 6 bases and the J gene lost 1 base, with 24 bases spanning the gap. Germline V gives CDR1 MNHEY, CDR2 SMNVEV (reference sequence). This CDR3 contains 18 residues. DNA of the CDR3: TGTGCCAGCAGGCATTCGCGGGGGGCGGCGCAAGCGAACACTGAAGCTTTCTTT. Its protein product is CASRHSRGAAQANTEAFF.

The chain has TRBV30 and TRBJ2-3; D is undetermined. Trimming removed 0 bases from V and 2 bases from J, with 6 bases in between. Germline-derived CDR1 and CDR2 are GTSNPN and SVGIG (reference sequence). CDR3 size: 13 residues. CDR3 residues: CAWSVGTTDTQYF. The CDR3 DNA is TGTGCCTGGAGTGTCGGAACCACAGATACGCAGTATTTT.

The CDR3 is CASSVLGGNTGELFF. The CDR3, as DNA: TGTGCCAGCAGCGTTCTTGGGGGGAACACCGGGGAGCTGTTTTTT. The gene calls are TRBV9 and TRBJ2-2, with D perhaps given as TRBD1 or TRBD2 (5 bases each). Trimming took 2 bases from V and 1 from J, leaving 9 bases between them. In germline, CDR1 is SGDLS, CDR2 YYNGEE. This CDR3 spans 15 amino acids.

V and J are TRBV4-1 and TRBJ1-4, with 7 positions matching TRBD1. V was clipped by 4 bases and J by 5 bases; unmatched bases: 10. This CDR3 has 16 residues. CDR1 and CDR2 from the germline V gene are MGHRA and YSYEKL. The CDR3 reads CASSRNPGQPNEKLFF. The DNA of the CDR3 is TGCGCCAGCAGCCGGAACCCGGGACAGCCAAATGAAAAACTGTTTTTT.

The CDR3 sequence: CASSQGGDLVNTEAFF. CDR3 in DNA: TGCGCCAGCAGCCAAGGAGGGGATCTCGTGAACACTGAAGCTTTCTTT. The rearrangement uses TRBV4-3 and TRBJ1-1, with a possible D match to TRBD1 (5 bases). With 1 base removed from V and 0 bases from J, the gap between germline ends came to 12 bases. Germline V gives CDR1 LGHNA, CDR2 YSLEER. There are 16 residues in the CDR3.

The V gene is TRBV19, the J gene TRBJ2-1, with a tentative D call TRBD2 (5 bases). V gave up 2 bases and J gave up 9 bases, with 14 bases separating them. Germline V gives CDR1 LNHDA, CDR2 SQIVND (reference sequence). The CDR3 covers 14 residues. CDR3 bases: TGTGCCAGTAGTATAACTACCCTCGCGGGTGAGCAGTTCTTC. It translates to CASSITTLAGEQFF.

The rearrangement links TRBV5-8 to TRBJ2-7; D not certain. The CDR3 has 14 residues. Germline V gives CDR1 SGHTS, CDR2 YDEGEE. Trimming stripped 0 bases from V and 0 bases from J, with 7 bases between. CDR3 in amino acids: CASSLVRSSYEQYF. DNA of the CDR3: TGTGCCAGCAGCTTGGTTCGCTCCTCCTACGAGCAGTACTTC.

The V call is TRBV6-1, the J call TRBJ2-3, with TRBD1 as a possible D gene (6 bases). Germline assignment: CDR1 MNHNS and CDR2 SASEGT. The CDR3 is 13 amino acids. V lost 9 bases and J lost 0, with 10 bases in between. The CDR3 region is CASRTASTDTQYF. DNA for the CDR3: TGTGCCAGTAGGACAGCTAGCACAGATACGCAGTATTTT.

The J gene is TRBJ2-5, the V gene TRBV9; TRBD2 matches at 8 bases. The length of the CDR3 is 15 residues. CDR1 and CDR2 from the germline V gene are SGDLS and YYNGEE. With 0 bases clipped from V and 3 bases from J, the junction kept 4 bases outside the gene matches. CDR3: CASSVDVAGKETQYF. CDR3 in DNA: TGTGCCAGCAGCGTAGATGTAGCGGGGAAAGAGACCCAGTACTTC.

This clone was picked up a small number of times. This sequence joins TRBV5-1 and TRBJ2-3; 8 nucleotides agree with TRBD2. The V gene end was trimmed by 1 base and the J gene end by 2 bases; junction bases not matched to a gene: 6. In germline, CDR1 is SGHRS, CDR2 YFSETQ. The CDR3 loop spans 16 amino acids. CDR3 region: CASSLPSGSDTDTQYF. CDR3 nucleotide sequence: TGCGCCAGCAGCTTGCCCAGCGGGAGTGACACAGATACGCAGTATTTT.

The J gene is TRBJ2-7, the V gene TRBV5-1, with unresolved D. Germline V gene lookup returns CDR1 SGHRS and CDR2 YFSETQ. Trimming removed 3 bases at V and 5 bases at J, with 15 bases between. The CDR3 length is 14 residues. The CDR3 is CASSSGGEAHEQYF. CDR3 coding DNA: TGCGCCAGCAGCTCCGGTGGTGAGGCCCACGAGCAGTACTTC.

The chain is built from TRBV6-1 and TRBJ1-2; 9 bases align to TRBD1. The ends lost 1 base at V and 7 bases at J; junction bases unmatched: 10. Germline CDR1 and CDR2: MNHNS and SASEGT. CDR3 length: 16 amino acids. The CDR3 spells CASSEGTGGNLGGYTF. As DNA, the CDR3 is TGTGCCAGCAGTGAAGGAACAGGGGGCAACCTTGGTGGCTACACCTTC.

The chain links TRBV6-6 to TRBJ2-2, with D perhaps given as TRBD1 or TRBD2 (5 bases each). Germline CDR1 MNHNY, CDR2 SVGAGI (reference sequence). Trimming stripped 6 bases from V and 5 bases from J, with 10 bases between. This CDR3 is 13 amino acids long. The CDR3 DNA follows: TGTGCCAGCAGACTAGGGGAAACCGGGGAGCTGTTTTTT. This translates into CASRLGETGELFF.

CDR3 region: CSALGRAWTGDNYGYTF. The CDR3 DNA reads TGCAGCGCTCTGGGGAGGGCCTGGACAGGGGACAACTATGGCTACACCTTC. The rearrangement links TRBV29-1 to TRBJ1-2, with TRBD1 matching over 9 bases. This CDR3 contains 17 residues. Germline V lookup: CDR1 SQVTM, CDR2 ANQGSEA. V was clipped by 7 bases and J by 2 bases; unmatched bases: 17.

The chain combines TRBV10-3 with TRBJ2-1; D ambiguous. The CDR3 spans 12 residues. The germline V gene has CDR1 ENHRY and CDR2 SYGVKD. V lost 0 bases to trimming and J lost 9 bases, with 6 bases between them. CDR3 nucleotides: TGTGCCATCAGTGAGTCAAATACTGAGCAGTTCTTC. It translates to CAISESNTEQFF.

J is TRBJ2-3 and V is TRBV27; 10 nucleotides line up with TRBD2. J was trimmed by 3 bases and V by 3 bases; bases with no gene match: 3. The CDR3 consists of 15 residues. CDR1 is MNHEY, CDR2 SMNVEV, per germline (reference sequence). The CDR3: CASSFTSGDTDTQYF. CDR3 bases: TGTGCCAGCAGTTTTACTAGCGGGGATACAGATACGCAGTATTTT.

The J gene is TRBJ1-6, the V gene TRBV6-1, with no clear D. Trimming stripped 4 bases from V and 15 bases from J, with 13 bases between. The germline V gene has CDR1 MNHNS and CDR2 SASEGT. This CDR3 has 12 residues. As DNA, the CDR3 is TGTGCCAGCAGTGCCGGGGTTTCTCTCCTCCACTTT. Protein product: CASSAGVSLLHF.